The 32 T cell receptor beta chains below come from one sample, sequenced in a study of CD8 T cells in Susac syndrome. With random hexamers, roughly 0.45 to 1 ug RNA was reverse transcribed. TCRdb re-called the immunoSEQ multiplex PCR reads through MiXCR, storing one row per CDR3 protein. The repertoire holds 100,000 to 150,000 distinct CDR3 sequences, over 80% seen once, with approximately 0.51% in the top ten. Sequencing was carried out using CD8+ T cells from PBMCs. These receptors all come from a human donor with multiple sclerosis.

This chain joins TRBV27 and TRBJ2-5; 10 bases agree with TRBD2. CDR1 is MNHEY, CDR2 SMNVEV, per germline (reference sequence). This CDR3 has 13 amino acids. Trimming at V came to 5 bases and at J to 7 bases, leaving 4 bases not matched to a gene. CDR3 in DNA: TGTGCCAGCAGTCCCCGGACTAGCGGGACCCAGTACTTC. This translates into CASSPRTSGTQYF.

The chain couples TRBV7-8 to TRBJ2-7; no firm D call. The CDR3 totals 13 residues. Germline lookup yields CDR1 SGHVS and CDR2 FQNEAQ. The V gene lost 5 bases and the J gene lost 6 bases, with 14 bases spanning the gap. The CDR3 loop is CASSADIRGEQYF. The CDR3 DNA is TGTGCCAGCAGCGCAGATATAAGAGGCGAGCAGTACTTC.

V and J are TRBV5-1 and TRBJ1-5, with TRBD1 as a possible D gene (6 bases). The germline V gene has CDR1 SGHRS and CDR2 YFSETQ. The V end lost 0 bases, the J end lost 3 bases, and 10 bases lay between the germline ends. CDR3 length: 15 residues. CDR3 residues: CASSLGGQHNQPQHF. For the CDR3, the DNA is TGCGCCAGCAGCTTGGGGGGGCAGCACAATCAGCCCCAGCATTTT. The variable domain in full, completed from reference TRBV5-1 and TRBJ1-5, reads KAGVTQTPRYLIKTRGQQVTLSCSPISGHRSVSWYQQTPGQGLQFLFEYFSETQRNKGNFPGRFSGRQFSNSRSEMNVSTLELGDSALYLCASSLGGQHNQPQHFGDGTRLSIL.

The rearrangement joins TRBV20-1 to TRBJ1-6, with a tentative D call TRBD1 (6 bases). V shed 3 bases and J shed 0 bases, with 21 bases lying between them. CDR3 length equals 19 residues. Germline V gives CDR1 DFQATT, CDR2 SNEGSKA (reference sequence). The CDR3 region has the DNA TGCAGTGCTAGGGAATTAGGACGGACAGAGAGCTCCTATAATTCACCCCTCCACTTT. It is translated as CSARELGRTESSYNSPLHF.

The CDR3 loop reads CSVSGTGEGYGYTF. The CDR3 DNA reads as TGCAGCGTTTCCGGGACAGGGGAAGGCTATGGCTACACCTTC. The chain combines TRBV29-1 with TRBJ1-2; 10 bases fit TRBD1. V dropped 5 bases and J dropped 4; count of bases not matched to a gene: 7. The germline gives CDR1 SQVTM, CDR2 ANQGSEA. This CDR3 is built from 14 residues.

This chain joins TRBV6-4 and TRBJ2-1; 7 bases map to TRBD1. This CDR3 spans 15 amino acids. The J segment lost 7 bases and the V segment lost 5 bases, leaving 11 bases of the junction unmatched. Germline-derived CDR1 and CDR2 are MRHNA and SNTAGT. The CDR3, as DNA: TGTGCCAGCAGTACGACCGGGACAGAGTTAAATGAGCAGTTCTTC. Translating gives CASSTTGTELNEQFF.

The chain couples TRBV5-6 to TRBJ2-5, with 9 bases identical to TRBD2. Germline CDR1 is SGHDT and CDR2 is YYEEEE. There are 19 residues in the CDR3. V was pared by 2 bases and J by 2 bases, with 16 bases of the junction left unmatched. CDR3 sequence: CASSFILGREGLVQETQYF. In DNA form, the CDR3 reads TGTGCCAGCAGCTTTATTCTTGGGCGGGAGGGCCTAGTTCAAGAGACCCAGTACTTC.

V and J are TRBV5-4 and TRBJ2-3, with D tentatively TRBD1 or TRBD2 (5 bases each). Germline lookup yields CDR1 SGHNT and CDR2 YYREEE (reference sequence). Between the trimmed V and J ends, which lost 1 base and 6 bases, there was a span of 9 bases. The length of the CDR3 is 13 residues. In DNA, the CDR3 is TGTGCCAGCAGCTTGTGGGGGTCGGATACGCAGTATTTT. The encoded protein is CASSLWGSDTQYF. The full variable domain, rest sourced from reference TRBV5-4 and TRBJ2-3, is ETGVTQSPTHLIKTRGQQVTLRCSSQSGHNTVSWYQQALGQGPQFIFQYYREEENGRGNFPPRFSGLQFPNYSSELNVNALELDDSALYLCASSLWGSDTQYFGPGTRLTVL.

The CDR3 nucleotides are TGTGCCAGTAGTGAGGTGGGATCCCACAATGAGCAGTTCTTC. The encoded protein is CASSEVGSHNEQFF. The chain has TRBV19 and TRBJ2-1; D is unclear. Germline values: CDR1 LNHDA, CDR2 SQIVND (reference sequence). V was cut by 5 bases and J by 5 bases, with 13 bases left in between. The CDR3 spans 14 residues.

This chain connects TRBV11-3 to TRBJ2-3; 7 bases are shared with TRBD2. With 4 bases clipped from V and 6 bases from J, the junction kept 7 bases outside the gene matches. This CDR3 has 14 amino acids. Germline V gene lookup returns CDR1 SGHNT and CDR2 YENEEA. CDR3: CASSSRTRRDTQYF. Here the CDR3 DNA reads TGTGCCAGCAGCTCCCGGACTAGACGGGATACGCAGTATTTT.

The V and J genes are TRBV24-1 and TRBJ2-3; D unclear. Germline V lookup: CDR1 KGHDR, CDR2 SFDVKD. The V end lost 6 bases, the J end lost 4 bases, and 10 bases lay between the germline ends. The CDR3 length is 13 residues. The CDR3 DNA follows: TGTGCCACCAGTACCCCATGGTCAGATACGCAGTATTTT. Its protein is CATSTPWSDTQYF.

J is TRBJ2-5 and V is TRBV4-1; D remains ambiguous. The CDR3 length is 14 residues. Germline CDR1 reads MGHRA; CDR2 reads YSYEKL. V lost 4 bases and J lost 4, with 13 bases in between. The CDR3 DNA reads as TGCGCCAGCAGCCGCTATGTTGAGGTAGAGACCCAGTACTTC. This translates into CASSRYVEVETQYF.

Only a few counts were recorded for this clonotype. The V call is TRBV19, the J call TRBJ2-2; 8 nucleotides match TRBD1. V dropped 7 bases and J dropped 1; count of bases not matched to a gene: 2. The CDR3 is made up of 14 amino acids. The V gene's germline CDR1 is LNHDA and CDR2 SQIVND (reference sequence). Written as DNA, the CDR3 is TGTGCCAGTACGGACAGGGAGAACACCGGGGAGCTGTTTTTT. Protein sequence: CASTDRENTGELFF. The full variable domain, its missing parts supplied by reference TRBV19 and TRBJ2-2, is DGGITQSPKYLFRKEGQNVTLSCEQNLNHDAMYWYRQDPGQGLRLIYYSQIVNDFQKGDIAEGYSVSREKKESFPLTVTSAQKNPTAFYLCASTDRENTGELFFGEGSRLTVL.

J is TRBJ2-3 and V is TRBV7-9; D gene uncertain. This CDR3 has 14 amino acids. Germline lookup yields CDR1 SEHNR and CDR2 FQNEAQ (reference sequence). V gave up 3 bases and J gave up 2 bases, with 9 bases separating them. The CDR3 nucleotides are TGTGCCAGCAGCTTTTTGATGAACACAGATACGCAGTATTTT. Translation: CASSFLMNTDTQYF.

The chain joins TRBV4-2 to TRBJ1-2, with D perhaps TRBD1 (5 bases). V lost 3 bases and J 4 bases, leaving 15 bases between the germline ends. The germline V gene has CDR1 LGHNA and CDR2 YNFKEQ. The CDR3 totals 15 residues. The CDR3 sequence is CASSHTGTDRYGYTF. In nucleotides, the CDR3 is TGTGCCAGCAGCCACACCGGGACGGACCGCTATGGCTACACCTTC.

The chain links TRBV12-3 or TRBV12-4 to TRBJ1-5; weak D call: TRBD1 (5 bases). V was clipped by 7 bases and J by 6 bases, with 13 bases between them. The CDR3 totals 13 residues. The CDR3 sequence is CASKRAGTQPQHF. As DNA, the CDR3 is TGTGCCAGCAAGCGGGCAGGGACTCAGCCCCAGCATTTT.

This chain joins TRBV27 and TRBJ1-1; D might be TRBD1 (6 bases). The germline gives CDR1 MNHEY, CDR2 SMNVEV (reference sequence). Between the trimmed V and J ends, which lost 4 bases and 1 base, there was a span of 13 bases. This CDR3 is 15 amino acids long. The CDR3 nucleotides are TGTGCCAGCAGTTCCAGGGGACCAGAGAACACTGAAGCTTTCTTT. This gives the protein CASSSRGPENTEAFF.

The table lists this clonotype with a few counts. Written as DNA, the CDR3 is TGTGCCAGCAGTTCGACCGAATACGAGCAGTACTTC. It yields the protein CASSSTEYEQYF. This sequence joins TRBV7-2 and TRBJ2-7, with unresolved D. Germline V gene data show CDR1 as SGHTA and CDR2 as FQGNSA. V lost 6 bases and J lost 4, with 10 bases in between. This CDR3 is built from 12 residues.

The rearrangement uses TRBV19 and TRBJ1-4; D gene uncertain. Germline V gene lookup returns CDR1 LNHDA and CDR2 SQIVND (reference sequence). V was trimmed by 3 bases and J by 5 bases, leaving 22 bases between them. The CDR3 is made up of 18 amino acids. The CDR3, as DNA: TGTGCCAGTAGTATGCTCGGGAGCGGCGGAACCGAAAATGAAAAACTGTTTTTT. Its protein product is CASSMLGSGGTENEKLFF.

The chain recombines TRBV29-1 with TRBJ2-2, with 9 nucleotides matching TRBD1. V lost 0 bases, J lost 6 bases, and 8 bases stayed unmatched. Germline assignment: CDR1 SQVTM and CDR2 ANQGSEA. CDR3 length equals 16 residues. CDR3 region: CSVEDGTGFFAGELFF. The CDR3, as DNA: TGCAGCGTTGAAGATGGGACAGGGTTTTTCGCCGGGGAGCTGTTTTTT.

The chain has TRBV7-2 and TRBJ2-1, with 14 bases identical to TRBD2. J lost 5 bases, V lost 3 bases, and 12 bases had no gene match. Germline-derived CDR1 and CDR2 are SGHTA and FQGNSA. The CDR3 is 19 amino acids. The CDR3 region has the DNA TGTGCCAGCAGCTTCAACCCGGGACTAGCGGGAGTACCTAACAATGAGCAGTTCTTC. It translates to CASSFNPGLAGVPNNEQFF.

The table lists this clonotype with a count of one. The chain carries TRBV20-1 and TRBJ2-4; D possibly corresponds to TRBD1 (5 bases). CDR3 length: 15 amino acids. Germline V gene lookup returns CDR1 DFQATT and CDR2 SNEGSKA (reference sequence). V gave up 3 bases and J gave up 2 bases, with 14 bases separating them. Here the CDR3 DNA reads TGCAGTGCTAGTTGTGTAGGGGTCACCAAAAACATTCAGTACTTC. Translating gives CSASCVGVTKNIQYF.

The chain has TRBV2 and TRBJ2-2; tentative D call: TRBD2 (7 bases). This CDR3 comprises 15 residues. The V end was cut by 2 bases, the J end by 6 bases, with 13 bases between. Per germline, CDR1 SNHLY and CDR2 FYNNEI. CDR3 DNA: TGTGCCAGCAGTGAACGGGGGGCGCAGGCCGGGGAGCTGTTTTTT. Translating it yields CASSERGAQAGELFF.

The V and J genes are TRBV4-3 and TRBJ2-3, with D hard to call. This CDR3 is 16 amino acids long. V was pared by 9 bases and J by 0 bases, with 19 bases between. Germline V lookup: CDR1 LGHNA, CDR2 YSLEER. In nucleotides, the CDR3 is TGCGCCAGTCAGCCTTGGGTCGTCGCTAGCACAGATACGCAGTATTTT. This gives the protein CASQPWVVASTDTQYF.

The chain couples TRBV9 to TRBJ1-1; 8 bases are a match to TRBD1. Germline V lookup: CDR1 SGDLS, CDR2 YYNGEE. V lost 2 bases, J lost 4 bases, and 16 bases stayed unmatched. The CDR3 totals 18 residues. CDR3 DNA: TGTGCCAGCAGCGTGGGCTGGACAGGGAGCAACCGGGGCACTGAAGCTTTCTTT. Translation gives CASSVGWTGSNRGTEAFF.

Comments on this clonotype: At one of its ends the junction is not consistent with the germline gene, which may arise from a read error. The CDR3 DNA reads as TGTGCTAGCAGCTTAGGCGGGGCGAGGGGGGATGAGCAGTTCTTC. Its protein is CASSLGGARGDEQFF. V is TRBV7-7 and J is TRBJ2-1; D possibly matches TRBD1 or TRBD2 (6 bases each). Per germline, CDR1 SSHAT and CDR2 FNYEAQ (reference sequence). The CDR3 covers 15 residues.

The rearrangement joins TRBV4-3 to TRBJ2-2, with no clear D. CDR1 and CDR2 from the germline V gene are LGHNA and YSLEER. CDR3 length: 15 amino acids. V dropped 4 bases and J dropped 4 bases, with 13 bases sitting between them. CDR3 protein: CASSPYFSPTGELFF. CDR3 coding DNA: TGCGCCAGCAGCCCGTACTTCAGCCCCACCGGGGAGCTGTTTTTT.

This clonotype showed up just once. This sequence joins TRBV7-9 and TRBJ2-1; 11 positions agree with TRBD2. Trimming removed 9 bases from V and 4 bases from J; junction bases left unmatched: 8. Germline V CDR1 and CDR2: SEHNR, FQNEAQ (reference sequence). This CDR3 is 15 amino acids long. CDR3 protein: CASKNGLAGYNEQFF. DNA for the CDR3: TGTGCCAGTAAAAACGGACTAGCGGGTTACAATGAGCAGTTCTTC.

This clonotype showed up just a few times. V usage is TRBV7-6 and J usage is TRBJ2-3, with a tentative D call TRBD2 (6 bases). Trimming left V 5 bases short and J 2 bases short, with 14 bases between. This CDR3 is 15 amino acids long. Germline V lookup: CDR1 SGHVS, CDR2 FNYEAQ. CDR3 in DNA: TGTGCCAGCAGCCGACCGGGACTGTTCACAGATACGCAGTATTTT. Amino acids: CASSRPGLFTDTQYF.

V is TRBV12-3 or TRBV12-4 and J is TRBJ2-3; maybe TRBD2 (6 bases). Trimming left V 6 bases short and J 4 bases short, with 17 bases between. The CDR3 runs to 15 residues. This chain's CDR3 is CASSSEYGSPDTQYF. CDR3 DNA sequence: TGTGCCAGCAGCTCCGAGTACGGGAGCCCAGATACGCAGTATTTT.

The V call is TRBV4-1, the J call TRBJ1-5; 7 bases are shared with TRBD1. The CDR3 spans 15 residues. In germline, CDR1 is MGHRA, CDR2 YSYEKL. With 1 base clipped from V and 7 bases from J, the junction kept 7 bases outside the gene matches. CDR3 nucleotide sequence: TGCGCCAGCAGCCAAGGAGACAGGGTTAACCAGCCCCAGCATTTT. Translated: CASSQGDRVNQPQHF.

V and J are TRBV12-3 or TRBV12-4 and TRBJ1-3; D remains unclear. V lost 4 bases and J lost 4, with 8 bases in between. The CDR3 consists of 13 residues. The CDR3 sequence: CASSYIAGNTIYF. DNA of the CDR3: TGTGCCAGCAGTTACATCGCCGGAAACACCATATATTTT.